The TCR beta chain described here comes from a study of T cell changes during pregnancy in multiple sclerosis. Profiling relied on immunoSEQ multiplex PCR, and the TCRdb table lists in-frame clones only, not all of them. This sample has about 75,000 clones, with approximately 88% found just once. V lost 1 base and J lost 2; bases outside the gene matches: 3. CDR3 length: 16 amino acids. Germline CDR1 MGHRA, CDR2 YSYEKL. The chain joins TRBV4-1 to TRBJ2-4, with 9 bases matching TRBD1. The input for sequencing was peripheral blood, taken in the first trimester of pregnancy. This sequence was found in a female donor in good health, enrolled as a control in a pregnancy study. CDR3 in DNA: TGCGCCAGCAGCCAAGGACAGGGGGGGTCCAAAAACATTCAGTACTTC. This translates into CASSQGQGGSKNIQYF.